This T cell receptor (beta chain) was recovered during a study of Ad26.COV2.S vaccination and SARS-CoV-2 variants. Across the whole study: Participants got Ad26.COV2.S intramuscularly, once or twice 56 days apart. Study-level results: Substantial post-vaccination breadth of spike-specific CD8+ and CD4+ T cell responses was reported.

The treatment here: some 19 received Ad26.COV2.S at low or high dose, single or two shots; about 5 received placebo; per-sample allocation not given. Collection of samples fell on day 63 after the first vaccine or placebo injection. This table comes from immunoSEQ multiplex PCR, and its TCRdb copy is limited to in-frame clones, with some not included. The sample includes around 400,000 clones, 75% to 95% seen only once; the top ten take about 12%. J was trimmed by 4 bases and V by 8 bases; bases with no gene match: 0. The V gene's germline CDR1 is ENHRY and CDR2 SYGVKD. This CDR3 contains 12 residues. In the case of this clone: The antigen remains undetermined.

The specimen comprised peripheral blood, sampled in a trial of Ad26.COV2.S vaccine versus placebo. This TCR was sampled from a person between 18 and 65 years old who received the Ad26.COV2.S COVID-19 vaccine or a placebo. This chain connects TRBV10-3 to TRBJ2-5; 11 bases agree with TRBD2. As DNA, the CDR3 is TGTGCCATCGGGACTAGCGGAGAGACCCAGTACTTC. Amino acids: CAIGTSGETQYF.